Listed here are 21 T cell receptor beta chains from one sample, sequenced in a study of blood T cell repertoires in COVID-19. Measured with immunoSEQ multiplex PCR; TCRdb has only the in-frame clones, and not every one. The data contain approximately 670,000 clones, over 80% of them singletons. The sequencing input was peripheral blood. Source of these receptors: a woman aged 18-29 years with acute or convalescent COVID-19.

The chain joins TRBV18 to TRBJ2-7; 10 bases agree with TRBD1. The CDR3 has 15 amino acids. V lost 3 bases to trimming and J lost 4 bases; unmatched junction nucleotides: 6. Germline loops: CDR1 KGHSH, CDR2 LQKENI. The DNA for the CDR3 is TGTGCCAGCTCACCGACCCCGGGACAGGGGTACGAGCAGTACTTC. Translated, it gives CASSPTPGQGYEQYF.

The chain has TRBV9 and TRBJ1-1; 9 bases map to TRBD1. V shed 0 bases, J shed 4 bases, and the junction held 1 base outside the gene matches. Germline loops: CDR1 SGDLS, CDR2 YYNGEE. This CDR3 spans 14 amino acids. DNA for the CDR3: TGTGCCAGCAGCGTAGGGACAGGGGTCACTGAAGCTTTCTTT. It is translated as CASSVGTGVTEAFF.

J is TRBJ2-2 and V is TRBV4-2; 12 bases are shared with TRBD2. The CDR3 sequence is 17 residues long. Germline V lookup: CDR1 LGHNA, CDR2 YNFKEQ. Trimming took 1 base from V and 4 from J; bases not matched to a gene: 4. The CDR3 loop is CASSQGPSGGVTGELFF. DNA of the CDR3: TGTGCCAGCAGCCAAGGCCCTAGCGGGGGGGTCACCGGGGAGCTGTTTTTT.

The chain's CDR3 is CASSLDGRSHNSPLHF. CDR3 DNA: TGCGCCAGCAGCTTGGATGGGAGATCCCATAATTCACCCCTCCACTTT. The chain links TRBV5-1 to TRBJ1-6; the D is unclear. The CDR3 extends over 16 amino acids. CDR1 SGHRS and CDR2 YFSETQ come from the germline V gene. Trimming shortened V by 0 bases and J by 5 bases, and 12 bases separated the two germline ends.

As for this clone: This same CDR3 is encoded by further DNA sequences in the sample. This chain uses TRBV7-2 with TRBJ1-5; no clear D. Germline assignment: CDR1 SGHTA and CDR2 FQGNSA. Trimming left V 2 bases short and J 2 bases short, with 7 bases between. The CDR3 has 14 amino acids. The CDR3 nucleotides read TGTGCCAGCAGCTTACGCGGCGGCAATCAGCCCCAGCATTTT. It specifies CASSLRGGNQPQHF.

V is TRBV29-1 and J is TRBJ2-1; D may be TRBD1 (6 bases). Trimming pared 3 bases from V and 3 bases from J, leaving 9 bases between. Germline values: CDR1 SQVTM, CDR2 ANQGSEA. The CDR3 has 13 residues. The CDR3 loop is CSVDGRGYNEQFF. As DNA, the CDR3 is TGCAGCGTTGATGGCAGGGGCTACAATGAGCAGTTCTTC.

Worth noting for this clone: The sample has other DNA sequences that encode this CDR3 too. The rearrangement uses TRBV6-4 and TRBJ2-3; 9 nucleotides agree with TRBD2. The germline gives CDR1 MRHNA, CDR2 SNTAGT. Losses at the gene ends were 0 bases for V and 3 bases for J; bases not matched to a gene: 1. The CDR3 runs 15 residues. The DNA of the CDR3 is TGTGCCAGCAGTGACTCCCTAGCGGGGACAGATACGCAGTATTTT. This translates into CASSDSLAGTDTQYF.

The chain joins TRBV19 to TRBJ2-2, with 13 bases matching TRBD2. This CDR3 contains 17 residues. Germline V CDR1 and CDR2: LNHDA, SQIVND (reference sequence). V shed 10 bases and J 0 bases; nucleotides not matched to a gene: 8. The CDR3 is CATRLAGGYSNTGELFF. CDR3 coding DNA: TGTGCCACCAGACTAGCGGGGGGTTACTCGAACACCGGGGAGCTGTTTTTT.

The J gene is TRBJ2-1, the V gene TRBV7-3; 14 bases match TRBD2. This CDR3 region has 16 residues. J gave up 2 bases and V 5 bases, and 2 bases lay outside the gene matches. CDR1 and CDR2 from the germline V gene are SGHTA and FQGTGA. The CDR3 loop reads CASSQTSGGAYNEQFF. The DNA for the CDR3 is TGTGCCAGCAGCCAGACTAGCGGGGGGGCCTACAATGAGCAGTTCTTC.

The sample holds one count of this clone. This sample also contains other DNA sequences that code for the same CDR3. The rearrangement uses TRBV6-5 and TRBJ1-5, with D maybe TRBD1 (6 bases). This CDR3 is 14 amino acids long. Germline lookup yields CDR1 MNHEY and CDR2 SVGAGI. Trimming stripped 6 bases from V and 2 bases from J, with 11 bases between. This CDR3 reads CASSHRTGNQPQHF. CDR3 DNA: TGTGCCAGCAGCCATCGGACAGGCAATCAGCCCCAGCATTTT.

This clone was counted a few times. V usage is TRBV5-1 and J usage is TRBJ2-3; 8 nucleotides line up with TRBD1. V lost 0 bases to trimming and J lost 5 bases; unmatched junction nucleotides: 5. The CDR3 has 15 amino acids. Looked up from germline, CDR1 is SGHRS and CDR2 is YFSETQ. The CDR3 sequence: CASSLVQGAIDTQYF. The CDR3 nucleotides read TGCGCCAGCAGCTTGGTTCAGGGGGCAATAGATACGCAGTATTTT.

This clone appeared a single time. The chain has TRBV14 and TRBJ1-6, with D tentatively TRBD1 (5 bases). The CDR3 runs to 12 residues. Trimming pared 1 base from V and 11 bases from J, leaving 6 bases between. Germline V gene data show CDR1 as SGHDN and CDR2 as FVKESK. As DNA, the CDR3 is TGTGCCAGCAGCCAAGGGGGCACACCCCTCCACTTT. The encoded protein is CASSQGGTPLHF.

This clone was picked up a small number of times. This chain joins TRBV4-2 and TRBJ1-3; 8 nucleotides match TRBD1. Germline V gene lookup returns CDR1 LGHNA and CDR2 YNFKEQ. The CDR3 contains 17 residues. Trimming removed 0 bases from V and 4 bases from J; junction bases left unmatched: 8. The DNA for the CDR3 is TGTGCCAGCAGCCAAGATTTTCACAGGGGGTCAGGAAACACCATATATTTT. Translating gives CASSQDFHRGSGNTIYF.

The chain combines TRBV6-5 with TRBJ1-2; 7 bases match TRBD1. The V and J ends lost 6 bases and 5 bases, in that order; junction bases with no gene match: 9. The germline V gene encodes CDR1 MNHEY and CDR2 SVGAGI. There are 14 residues in the CDR3. The CDR3 sequence: CASSLGQAIYGYTF. The CDR3 DNA sequence: TGTGCCAGCAGCCTCGGACAGGCTATATATGGCTACACCTTC.

The rearrangement joins TRBV12-3 or TRBV12-4 to TRBJ1-5; TRBD1 agrees at 7 bases. With V trimmed by 5 bases and J by 5 bases, 3 bases remained unmatched. The CDR3 length is 13 residues. CDR3: CASSIGQDQPQHF. The CDR3 DNA sequence: TGTGCCAGCAGTATCGGACAGGATCAGCCCCAGCATTTT.

Note on this clone: The DNA is left out, because the CDR3 cannot be placed on it with certainty; the CDR3 is given as TCRdb lists it. This chain uses TRBV4-3 with TRBJ1-1. Termini included, the CDR3 measures 12 amino acids. CDR1 and CDR2 (germline): LGHNA, YSLEER. This CDR3 is CASTSGNTEAFF.

This chain links TRBV27 with TRBJ2-7; D possibly corresponds to TRBD2 (6 bases). V dropped 0 bases and J dropped 3 bases, with 12 bases sitting between them. The CDR3 has 15 residues. Germline CDR1 and CDR2: MNHEY and SMNVEV (reference sequence). The CDR3 region has the DNA TGTGCCAGCAGTTTATCCGCGGGGCGAGTCTACGAGCAGTACTTC. Protein sequence: CASSLSAGRVYEQYF.

This clone is a singleton in its sample. The rearrangement joins TRBV10-3 to TRBJ2-7; D possibly corresponds to TRBD2 (5 bases). Germline CDR1 ENHRY, CDR2 SYGVKD. The CDR3 is made up of 14 amino acids. Deletions cut 2 bases from V and 3 bases from J, with 11 bases between. CDR3 protein: CAISEASTLYEQYF. The CDR3 DNA reads as TGTGCCATCAGTGAGGCTAGCACTCTCTACGAGCAGTACTTC.

J is TRBJ2-3 and V is TRBV27; a possible D gene is TRBD2 (6 bases). Trimming shortened V by 6 bases and J by 1 base, and 11 bases separated the two germline ends. The CDR3 consists of 14 residues. Germline lookup yields CDR1 MNHEY and CDR2 SMNVEV (reference sequence). For the CDR3, the DNA is TGTGCCAGCAGCCTCGGGACTCGCACAGATACGCAGTATTTT. Translation gives CASSLGTRTDTQYF.

The table lists this clone with a few counts. The J gene is TRBJ1-6, the V gene TRBV7-9; tentatively, D is TRBD1 (6 bases). The V and J ends lost 5 bases and 6 bases respectively, with 17 bases between them. This CDR3 contains 16 residues. Germline V lookup: CDR1 SEHNR, CDR2 FQNEAQ (reference sequence). The DNA of the CDR3 is TGTGCCAGCAGCCCTTGGGGGGGCAGGAGTAATTCACCCCTCCACTTT. Translated, it gives CASSPWGGRSNSPLHF.

The chain links TRBV14 to TRBJ1-1; 7 bases match TRBD1. The length of the CDR3 is 17 residues. From germline, CDR1 is SGHDN and CDR2 FVKESK. V shed 4 bases, J shed 0 bases, and the junction held 11 bases outside the gene matches. Here the CDR3 DNA reads TGTGCCAGCAGCCCCTTTGAAGGGGGCAGAATGAACACTGAAGCTTTCTTT. This translates into CASSPFEGGRMNTEAFF.